The present T cell receptor (beta chain) was sequenced within a study of TIL therapy for anti-PD-1-resistant metastatic lung cancer. Study-level information: Patients had a median age of approximately 50 years (range 38-75).

This was the immunoSEQ v3 assay. TCRdb's table, derived via immunoSEQ multiplex PCR, lists solely in-frame clones and lacks some. Of about 50,000 clones listed, just over 70% are singletons. The time point is: pre-treatment sample, taken before nivolumab and TIL therapy. The tumor samples were excised metastases, mostly pleural nodules or supraclavicular lymph nodes. Sequencing used tumor tissue, obtained at baseline. This sequence originates from a person aged 25-85 years with non-small cell lung cancer.

The CDR3 DNA is TGTGCCAGCAGCTTAGATGGCGCGGGGACCCAGTACTTC. Translating it yields CASSLDGAGTQYF. This chain connects TRBV7-9 to TRBJ2-5; possibly TRBD2 for D (5 bases). With 1 base removed from V and 7 bases from J, the gap between germline ends came to 10 bases. CDR1 SEHNR and CDR2 FQNEAQ come from the germline V gene (reference sequence). There are 13 residues in the CDR3.